Sequencing of this T cell receptor (beta chain) was carried out in a study of blood T cell repertoires in COVID-19. Looking at the study overall: The study drew acute and convalescent COVID-19 samples from the United States, Italy and Spain. In each case, the material was cDNA or gDNA derived from T cells, B-cell-depleted T cells, or PBMCs.

Original data processing: Estimation of nucleated cell counts relied on the amplification of reference gene primers. Clones were sequenced by immunoSEQ multiplex PCR, and TCRdb holds only the in-frame ones, with some missing. V, J and clone size reflect that table, while D and trimming were determined from the DNA. There are under 500,000 clones in the sample; more than 85% occur only once, and about 4.5% lies in the top ten. The CDR3 is 13 amino acids. V lost 4 bases and J 6 bases, leaving 10 bases between the germline ends. Germline V gene sequence: CDR1 SGHRS, CDR2 YFSETQ. The sequence derives from a woman aged 30 to 39 with acute or convalescent COVID-19. The sample taken for sequencing was peripheral blood. The V call is TRBV5-1, the J call TRBJ1-4; D unresolved. CDR3 coding DNA: TGCGCCAGCAGCCCCGGGCGGGATGAAAAACTGTTTTTT. This gives the protein CASSPGRDEKLFF.